This T cell receptor beta chain was identified in a study of blood T cell repertoires in COVID-19. Assignments of participants to cohorts depended upon their own reported clinical history. Two negative PCRs, clearance, or symptom resolution characterized the recovered Cohort 3 donors. Authors' processing steps: Estimation of nucleated cell counts was performed using reference gene primer amplification. Some clones are missing from TCRdb's copy, which holds only in-frame ones; the method was immunoSEQ multiplex PCR. Clonal size and the V and J genes are those of that table, whereas D and trimming came from the DNA. The table has hundreds of thousands of clones, about 90% seen once. The CDR3 covers 13 residues. Germline values: CDR1 MNHEY, CDR2 SVGAGI. Trimming left V 8 bases short and J 2 bases short, with 10 bases between.

The TCR sequence derives from a woman under 40 who had recovered from COVID-19. The sequenced sample consisted of PBMCs or T cells enriched from blood (not recorded which). The chain couples TRBV6-5 to TRBJ1-5; no firm D call. The chain's CDR3 is CASALKGNQPQHF. The DNA of the CDR3 is TGTGCCAGCGCACTAAAGGGCAATCAGCCCCAGCATTTT.